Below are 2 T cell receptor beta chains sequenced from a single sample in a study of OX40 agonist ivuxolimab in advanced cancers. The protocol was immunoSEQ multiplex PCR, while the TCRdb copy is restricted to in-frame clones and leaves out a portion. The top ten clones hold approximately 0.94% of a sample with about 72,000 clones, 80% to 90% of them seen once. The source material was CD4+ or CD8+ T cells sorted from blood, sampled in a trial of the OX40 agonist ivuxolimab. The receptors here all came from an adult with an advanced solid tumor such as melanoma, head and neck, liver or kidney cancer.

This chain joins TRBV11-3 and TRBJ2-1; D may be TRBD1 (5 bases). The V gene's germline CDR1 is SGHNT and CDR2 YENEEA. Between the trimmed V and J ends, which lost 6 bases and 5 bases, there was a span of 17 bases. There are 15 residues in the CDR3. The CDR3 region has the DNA TGTGCCAGCAGTCGCACGTTTACAGGCAACAATGAGCAGTTCTTC. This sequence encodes CASSRTFTGNNEQFF.

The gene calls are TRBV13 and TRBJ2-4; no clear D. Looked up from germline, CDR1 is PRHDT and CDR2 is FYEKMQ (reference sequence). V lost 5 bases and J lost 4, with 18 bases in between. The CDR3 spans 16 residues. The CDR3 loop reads CASSDFRAAQKNIQYF. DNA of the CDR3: TGTGCCAGCAGCGATTTCCGGGCCGCACAAAAAAACATTCAGTACTTC. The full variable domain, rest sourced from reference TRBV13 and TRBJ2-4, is AAGVIQSPRHLIKEKRETATLKCYPIPRHDTVYWYQQGPGQDPQFLISFYEKMQSDKGSIPDRFSAQQFSDYHSELNMSSLELGDSALYFCASSDFRAAQKNIQYFGAGTRLSVL.